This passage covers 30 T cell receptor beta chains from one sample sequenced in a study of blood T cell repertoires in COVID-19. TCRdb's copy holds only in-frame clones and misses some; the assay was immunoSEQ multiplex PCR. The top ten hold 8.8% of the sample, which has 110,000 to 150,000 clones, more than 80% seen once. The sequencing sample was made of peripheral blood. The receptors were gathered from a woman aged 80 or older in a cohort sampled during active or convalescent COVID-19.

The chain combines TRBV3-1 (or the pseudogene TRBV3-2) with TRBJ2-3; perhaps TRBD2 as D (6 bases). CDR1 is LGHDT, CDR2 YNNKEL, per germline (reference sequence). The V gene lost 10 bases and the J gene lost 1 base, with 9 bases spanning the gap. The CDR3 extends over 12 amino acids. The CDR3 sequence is CAICGGTDTQYF. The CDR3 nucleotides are TGTGCCATTTGCGGGGGCACAGATACGCAGTATTTT.

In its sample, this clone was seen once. In nucleotides, the CDR3 is TGCGCCAGCAGCCACCCACAGGGGGCCAAAAACATTCAGTACTTC. It is translated as CASSHPQGAKNIQYF. This sequence joins TRBV4-1 and TRBJ2-4; 7 nucleotides line up with TRBD1. Per germline, CDR1 MGHRA and CDR2 YSYEKL. V was pared by 3 bases and J by 1 base, with 3 bases of the junction left unmatched. CDR3 length: 15 residues.

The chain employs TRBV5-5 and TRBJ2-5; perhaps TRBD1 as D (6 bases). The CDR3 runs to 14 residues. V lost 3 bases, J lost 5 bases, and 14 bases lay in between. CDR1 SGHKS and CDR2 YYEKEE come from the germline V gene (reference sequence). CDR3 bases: TGTGCCAGCAGCTCGCCTACAGGGACGGAGACCCAGTACTTC. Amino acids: CASSSPTGTETQYF.

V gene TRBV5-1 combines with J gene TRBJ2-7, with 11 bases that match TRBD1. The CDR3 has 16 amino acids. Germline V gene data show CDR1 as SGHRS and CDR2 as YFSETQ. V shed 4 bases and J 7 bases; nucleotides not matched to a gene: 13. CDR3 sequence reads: CASSGFSGQGAGEQYF. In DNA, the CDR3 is TGCGCCAGCAGCGGATTTTCCGGACAGGGGGCGGGAGAGCAGTACTTC.

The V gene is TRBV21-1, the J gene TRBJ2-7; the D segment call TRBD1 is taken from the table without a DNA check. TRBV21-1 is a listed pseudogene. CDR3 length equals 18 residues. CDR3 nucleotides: TGTGCCAGCATTAGCGGGGGACAGGGGGCCGAGGGAATCTACGAGCAGTACTTC. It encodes CASISGGQGAEGIYEQYF.

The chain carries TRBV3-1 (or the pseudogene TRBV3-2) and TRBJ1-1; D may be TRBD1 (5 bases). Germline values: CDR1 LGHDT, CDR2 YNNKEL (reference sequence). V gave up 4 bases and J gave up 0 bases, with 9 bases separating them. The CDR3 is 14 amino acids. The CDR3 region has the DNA TGTGCCAGCAGCCGCTTGACAGTGAACACTGAAGCTTTCTTT. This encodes CASSRLTVNTEAFF.

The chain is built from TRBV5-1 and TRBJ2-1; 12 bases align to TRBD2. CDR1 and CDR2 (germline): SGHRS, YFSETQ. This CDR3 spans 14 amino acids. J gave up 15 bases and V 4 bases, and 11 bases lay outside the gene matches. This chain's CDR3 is CASSPRTSGATLFF. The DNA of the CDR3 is TGCGCCAGCAGCCCGCGGACTAGCGGGGCCACTTTGTTCTTC. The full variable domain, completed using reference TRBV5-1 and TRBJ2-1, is KAGVTQTPRYLIKTRGQQVTLSCSPISGHRSVSWYQQTPGQGLQFLFEYFSETQRNKGNFPGRFSGRQFSNSRSEMNVSTLELGDSALYLCASSPRTSGATLFFGPGTRLTVL.

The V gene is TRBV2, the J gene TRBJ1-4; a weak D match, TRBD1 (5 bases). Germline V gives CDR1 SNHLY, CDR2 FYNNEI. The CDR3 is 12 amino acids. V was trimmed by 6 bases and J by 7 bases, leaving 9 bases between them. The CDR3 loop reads CASRGTSEKLFF. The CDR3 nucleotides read TGTGCCAGCAGAGGGACTTCTGAAAAACTGTTTTTT. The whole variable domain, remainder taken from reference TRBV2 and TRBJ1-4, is EPEVTQTPSHQVTQMGQEVILRCVPISNHLYFYWYRQILGQKVEFLVSFYNNEISEKSEIFDDQFSVERPDGSNFTLKIRSTKLEDSAMYFCASRGTSEKLFFGSGTQLSVL.

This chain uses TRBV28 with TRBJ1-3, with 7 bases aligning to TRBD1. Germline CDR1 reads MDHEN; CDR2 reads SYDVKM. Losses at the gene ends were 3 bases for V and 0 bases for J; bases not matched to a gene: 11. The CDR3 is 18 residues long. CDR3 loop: CASSFLVRGQHSGNTIYF. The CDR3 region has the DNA TGTGCCAGCAGTTTCCTAGTCCGGGGACAGCACTCTGGAAACACCATATATTTT.

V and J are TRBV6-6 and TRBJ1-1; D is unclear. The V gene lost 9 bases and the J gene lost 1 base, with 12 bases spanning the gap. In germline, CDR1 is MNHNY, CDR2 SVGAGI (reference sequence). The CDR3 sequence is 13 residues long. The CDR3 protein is CASNPGGNTEAFF. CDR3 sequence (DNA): TGTGCCAGTAACCCAGGAGGGAACACTGAAGCTTTCTTT.

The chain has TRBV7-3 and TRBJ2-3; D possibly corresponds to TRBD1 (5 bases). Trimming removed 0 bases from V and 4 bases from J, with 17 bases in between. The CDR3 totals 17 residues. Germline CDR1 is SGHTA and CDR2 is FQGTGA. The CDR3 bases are TGTGCCAGCAGCTTAACAGCGACAGCTAAACGGGCAGATACGCAGTATTTT. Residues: CASSLTATAKRADTQYF.

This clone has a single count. CDR3 in DNA: TGTGCCAGCAGCCTAGGGGGACATCGGGATGGCTACACCTTC. Translation: CASSLGGHRDGYTF. The chain uses TRBV7-2 and TRBJ1-2, with TRBD1 as a possible D gene (6 bases). The V and J ends lost 5 bases and 6 bases respectively, with 16 bases between them. CDR3 size: 14 residues. From germline, CDR1 is SGHTA and CDR2 FQGNSA.

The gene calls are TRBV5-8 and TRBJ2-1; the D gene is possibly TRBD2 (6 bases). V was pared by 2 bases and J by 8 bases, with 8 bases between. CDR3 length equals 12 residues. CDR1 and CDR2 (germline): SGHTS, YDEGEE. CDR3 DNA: TGTGCCAGCAGCTTTGGGGGGTATGAGCAGTTCTTC. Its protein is CASSFGGYEQFF. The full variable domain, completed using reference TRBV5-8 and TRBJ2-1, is EAGVTQSPTHLIKTRGQQATLRCSPISGHTSVYWYQQALGLGLQFLLWYDEGEERNRGNFPPRFSGRQFPNYSSELNVNALELEDSALYLCASSFGGYEQFFGPGTRLTVL.

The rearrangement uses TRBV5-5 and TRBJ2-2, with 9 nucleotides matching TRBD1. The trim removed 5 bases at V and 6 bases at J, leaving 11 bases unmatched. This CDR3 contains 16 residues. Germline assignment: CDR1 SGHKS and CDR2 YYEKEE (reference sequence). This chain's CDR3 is CASSAGTGIWSGELFF. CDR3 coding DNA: TGTGCCAGCAGTGCCGGGACAGGGATTTGGTCCGGGGAGCTGTTTTTT.

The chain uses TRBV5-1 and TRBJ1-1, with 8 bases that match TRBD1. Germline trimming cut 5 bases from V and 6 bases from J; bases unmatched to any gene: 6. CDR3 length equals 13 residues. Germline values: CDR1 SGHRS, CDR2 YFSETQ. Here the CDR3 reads CASSGQGMSEAFF. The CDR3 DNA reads TGCGCCAGCAGTGGACAGGGTATGTCTGAAGCTTTCTTT. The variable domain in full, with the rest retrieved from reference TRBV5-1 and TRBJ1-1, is KAGVTQTPRYLIKTRGQQVTLSCSPISGHRSVSWYQQTPGQGLQFLFEYFSETQRNKGNFPGRFSGRQFSNSRSEMNVSTLELGDSALYLCASSGQGMSEAFFGQGTRLTVV.

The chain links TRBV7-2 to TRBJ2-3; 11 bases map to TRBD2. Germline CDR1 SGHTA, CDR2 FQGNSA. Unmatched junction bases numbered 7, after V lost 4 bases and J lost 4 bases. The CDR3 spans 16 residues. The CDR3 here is CASSSTSGAGADTQYF. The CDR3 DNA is TGTGCCAGCAGCTCGACTAGCGGGGCAGGTGCAGATACGCAGTATTTT.

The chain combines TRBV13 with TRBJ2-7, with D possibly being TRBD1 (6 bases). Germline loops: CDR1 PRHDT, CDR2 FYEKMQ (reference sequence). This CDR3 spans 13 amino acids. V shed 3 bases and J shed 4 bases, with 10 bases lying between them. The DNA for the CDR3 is TGTGCCAGCAGCTTCGGACAGCTGTACGAGCAGTACTTC. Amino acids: CASSFGQLYEQYF.

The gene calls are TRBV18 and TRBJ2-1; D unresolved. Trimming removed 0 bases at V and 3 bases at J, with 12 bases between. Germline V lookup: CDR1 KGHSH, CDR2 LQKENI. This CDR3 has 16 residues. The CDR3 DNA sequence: TGTGCCAGCTCACCACCCAACCTACTCCTCTACAATGAGCAGTTCTTC. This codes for CASSPPNLLLYNEQFF.

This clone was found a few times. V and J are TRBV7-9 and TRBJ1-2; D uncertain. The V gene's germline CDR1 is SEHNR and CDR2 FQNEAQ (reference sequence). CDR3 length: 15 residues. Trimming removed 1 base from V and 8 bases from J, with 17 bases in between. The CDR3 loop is CASSLEFGTRGGYTF. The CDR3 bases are TGTGCCAGCAGCTTAGAGTTCGGCACCAGAGGAGGCTACACCTTC.

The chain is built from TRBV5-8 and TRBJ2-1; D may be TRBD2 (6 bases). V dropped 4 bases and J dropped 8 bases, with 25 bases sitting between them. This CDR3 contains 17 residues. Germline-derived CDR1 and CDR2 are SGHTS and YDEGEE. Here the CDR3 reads CASSPTLPVRGSDEQFF. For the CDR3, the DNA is TGTGCCAGCAGCCCAACGCTCCCCGTCCGGGGGTCCGATGAGCAGTTCTTC.

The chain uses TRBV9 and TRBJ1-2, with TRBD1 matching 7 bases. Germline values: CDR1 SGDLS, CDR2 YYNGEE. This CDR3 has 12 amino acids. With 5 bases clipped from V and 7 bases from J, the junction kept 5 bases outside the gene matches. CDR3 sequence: CASRATGSGYTF. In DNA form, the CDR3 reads TGTGCCAGCAGAGCGACAGGGAGTGGCTACACCTTC.

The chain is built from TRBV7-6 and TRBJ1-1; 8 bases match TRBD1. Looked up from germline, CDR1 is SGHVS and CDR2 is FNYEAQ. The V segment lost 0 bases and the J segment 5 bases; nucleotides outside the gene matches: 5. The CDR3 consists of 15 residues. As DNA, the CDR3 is TGTGCCAGCAGCTTAGCGTCAGGGGGCGCGACTGAAGCTTTCTTT. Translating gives CASSLASGGATEAFF.

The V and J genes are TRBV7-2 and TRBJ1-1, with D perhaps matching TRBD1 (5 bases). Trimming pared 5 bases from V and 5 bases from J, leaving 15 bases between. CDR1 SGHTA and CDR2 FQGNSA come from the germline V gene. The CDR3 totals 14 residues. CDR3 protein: CASSTHRQWTEAFF. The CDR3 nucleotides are TGTGCCAGCAGCACCCACCGACAGTGGACTGAAGCTTTCTTT. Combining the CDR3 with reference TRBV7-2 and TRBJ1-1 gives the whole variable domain GAGVSQSPSNKVTEKGKDVELRCDPISGHTALYWYRQSLGQGLEFLIYFQGNSAPDKSGLPSDRFSAERTGGSVSTLTIQRTQQEDSAVYLCASSTHRQWTEAFFGQGTRLTVV.

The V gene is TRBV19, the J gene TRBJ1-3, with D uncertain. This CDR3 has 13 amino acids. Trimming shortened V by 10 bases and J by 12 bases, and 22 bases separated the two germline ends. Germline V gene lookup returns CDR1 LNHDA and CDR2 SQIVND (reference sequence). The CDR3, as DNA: TGTGCCACAGATCGCGGATCCACGGCAAGCATATATTTT. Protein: CATDRGSTASIYF.

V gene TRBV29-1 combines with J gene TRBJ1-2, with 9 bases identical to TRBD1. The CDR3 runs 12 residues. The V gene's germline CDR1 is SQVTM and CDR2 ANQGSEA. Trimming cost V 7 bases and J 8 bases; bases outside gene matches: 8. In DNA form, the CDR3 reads TGCAGCGCCAGGACAGGGGTGTTCGGCTACACCTTC. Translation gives CSARTGVFGYTF.

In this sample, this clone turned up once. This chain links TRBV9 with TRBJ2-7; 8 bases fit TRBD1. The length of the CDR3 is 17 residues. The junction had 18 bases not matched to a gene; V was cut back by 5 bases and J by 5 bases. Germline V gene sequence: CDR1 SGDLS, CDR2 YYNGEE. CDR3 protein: CASSMGVYWTGSDEQYF. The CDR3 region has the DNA TGTGCCAGCAGTATGGGAGTTTATTGGACAGGGAGCGACGAGCAGTACTTC.

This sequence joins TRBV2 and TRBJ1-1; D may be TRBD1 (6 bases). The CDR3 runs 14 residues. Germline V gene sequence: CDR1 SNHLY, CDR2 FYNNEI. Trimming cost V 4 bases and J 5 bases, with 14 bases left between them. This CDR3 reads CASSVSGGWTEAFF. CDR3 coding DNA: TGTGCCAGCAGTGTATCTGGGGGCTGGACTGAAGCTTTCTTT.

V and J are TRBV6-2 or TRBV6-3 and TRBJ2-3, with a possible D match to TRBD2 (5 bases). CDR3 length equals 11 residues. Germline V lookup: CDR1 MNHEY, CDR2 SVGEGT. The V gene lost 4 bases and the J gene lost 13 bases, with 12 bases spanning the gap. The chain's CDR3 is CASSSLVSEYF. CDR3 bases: TGTGCCAGCAGTTCACTAGTTTCGGAGTATTTT.

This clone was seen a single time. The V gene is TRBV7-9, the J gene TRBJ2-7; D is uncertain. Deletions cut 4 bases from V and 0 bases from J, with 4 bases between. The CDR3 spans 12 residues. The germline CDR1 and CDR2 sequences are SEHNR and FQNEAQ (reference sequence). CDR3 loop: CASSSVSYEQYF. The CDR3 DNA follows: TGTGCCAGCAGCTCTGTCTCCTACGAGCAGTACTTC.

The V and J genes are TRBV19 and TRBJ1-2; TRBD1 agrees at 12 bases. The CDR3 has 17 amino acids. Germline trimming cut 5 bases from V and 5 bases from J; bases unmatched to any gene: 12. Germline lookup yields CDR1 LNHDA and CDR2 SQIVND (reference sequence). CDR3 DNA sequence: TGTGCCAGTAGTTCCGGGGGGACAGGGGGCGCCAAGTATGGCTACACCTTC. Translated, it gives CASSSGGTGGAKYGYTF.